The clone carrying this TCR beta chain turned up a few times. The antigen is not known. It was with 60 Vbeta and 13 Jbeta primers that the PCR ran. Here immunoSEQ multiplex PCR was the method, and the copy in TCRdb shows in-frame clones only, minus some. Of 100,000 to 130,000 clones detected, approximately 80% appear once; the ten largest clones hold about 4.3%. This specimen belongs to a study of cytomegalovirus exposure and HLA in healthy donors. Whole-study results and caveats: Analysis was carried out at a later point, and it linked a missense DCLRE1C variant to TCR beta V- and J-gene trimming.

The CDR3 is 14 amino acids. Germline lookup yields CDR1 MNHEY and CDR2 SMNVEV (reference sequence). V lost 11 bases, J lost 0 bases, and 14 bases lay in between. The material sequenced was PBMCs. The receptor was derived from a male donor in good health and CMV-seronegative. This chain joins TRBV27 and TRBJ2-1, with D maybe TRBD2 (6 bases). Here the CDR3 reads CAVLPGGSYNEQFF. The DNA for the CDR3 is TGTGCCGTACTCCCCGGGGGCTCCTACAATGAGCAGTTCTTC.